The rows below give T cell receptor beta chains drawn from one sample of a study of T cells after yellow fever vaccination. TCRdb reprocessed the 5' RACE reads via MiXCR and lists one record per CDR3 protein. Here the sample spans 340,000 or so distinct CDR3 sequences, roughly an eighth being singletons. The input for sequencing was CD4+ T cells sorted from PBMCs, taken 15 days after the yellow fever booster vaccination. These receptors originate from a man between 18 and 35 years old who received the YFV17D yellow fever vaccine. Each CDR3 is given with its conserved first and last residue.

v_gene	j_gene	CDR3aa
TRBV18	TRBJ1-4	CASRLGFRTGDEKLFF
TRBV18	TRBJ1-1	CASSPDRATEAFF
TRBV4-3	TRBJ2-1	CASSQLGQGRNEQFF
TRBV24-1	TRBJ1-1	CATSDPMNTEAFF
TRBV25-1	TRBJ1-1	CASQQTGVMNTEAFF
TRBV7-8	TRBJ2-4	CASSPTRMSPKNIQYF
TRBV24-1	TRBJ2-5	CATAPGGYRGLETQYF
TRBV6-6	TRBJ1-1	CASSYPNQGGNTEAFF
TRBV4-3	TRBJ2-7	CASSAHRGTYEQYF
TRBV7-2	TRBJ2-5	CASSPGAPQVSETQYF
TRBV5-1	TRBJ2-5	CASSFTGDVQETQYF
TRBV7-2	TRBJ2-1	CASSSPPRQTPNEQFF
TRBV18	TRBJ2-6	CASSQQGSGLGANVLTF
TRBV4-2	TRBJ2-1	CASSQVGHHNEQFF
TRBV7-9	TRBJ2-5	CASSSIYTYRAGTQYF
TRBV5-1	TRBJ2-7	CASRVQGTNEQYF
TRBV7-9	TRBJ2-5	CASSWDRGRRMAQYF
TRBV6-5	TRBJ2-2	CASKGANTGELFF
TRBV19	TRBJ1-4	CASSPWDSGGEKLFF
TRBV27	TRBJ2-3	CASSSEDSPSSTDTQYF
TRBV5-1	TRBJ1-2	CASSFGTGSYGYTF
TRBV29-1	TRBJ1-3	CSARGGRDTIYF
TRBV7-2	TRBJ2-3	CASSLEAGGHYF
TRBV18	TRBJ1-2	CASSPRDGEGYTF
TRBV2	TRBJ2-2	CAGTGDTGELFF
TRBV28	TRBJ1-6	CASGWPGQGNSPLHF
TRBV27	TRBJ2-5	CASSLKTSGETQYF
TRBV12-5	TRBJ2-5	CASAPRAGQETQYF
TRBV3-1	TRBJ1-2	CASSHHNAGTYSYGYTF
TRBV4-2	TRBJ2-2	CASSQAGTGTTGELFF
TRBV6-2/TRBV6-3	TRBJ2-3	CASSPPPGRGLADTQYF
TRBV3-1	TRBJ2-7	CASSQGFSYEQYF
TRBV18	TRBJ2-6	CASSPRPSGNRGETGANVLTF
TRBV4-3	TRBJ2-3	CASSQILSTDTQYF
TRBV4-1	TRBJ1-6	CASSQERIQGDNSPLHF
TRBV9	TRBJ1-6	CASSAQGAISPLHF
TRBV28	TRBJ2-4	CATRQGSAKNIQYF
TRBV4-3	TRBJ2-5	CASSQDRDRETQYF
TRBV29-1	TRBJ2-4	CSVDRQNIQYF
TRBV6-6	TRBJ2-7	CASSKNRDSSYEQYF
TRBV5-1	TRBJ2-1	CASSLPLLSGGENEQFF
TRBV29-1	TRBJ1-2	CSVEGRPYGYTF
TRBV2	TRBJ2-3	CASRMQPPVDTQYF
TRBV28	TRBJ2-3	CASSLVLAGGADTQYF
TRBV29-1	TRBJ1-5	CSVQLGIGSNQPQHF
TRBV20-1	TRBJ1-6	CSARQEVNSPLHF
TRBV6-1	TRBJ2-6	CASSEVGSYSGANVLTF
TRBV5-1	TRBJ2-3	CASRAGGGTDTQYF
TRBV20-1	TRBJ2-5	CSARPQAETQYF
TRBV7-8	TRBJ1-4	CASSATRGRGNEKLFF
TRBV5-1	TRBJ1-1	CASSSGRDTEAFF
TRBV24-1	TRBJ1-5	CATSNGGGQPQHF
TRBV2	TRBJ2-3	CASSADRSTDTQYF
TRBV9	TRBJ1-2	CASSVAPYGYTF
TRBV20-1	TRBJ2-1	CSVVRRNEQFF